The 23 T cell receptor beta chains reported below all come from one sample, sequenced in a study of circulating tumor DNA in untreated peripheral T-cell lymphoma (dated by TCRdb to the early 2020s). The method was the immunoSEQ multiplex PCR assay. TCRdb limited this immuneACCESS table to in-frame rearrangements with V and J called. A share of clones is missing; checked studies link under half to unresolved V genes, and the rest is unexplained. The sample yields fewer than 7,500 clones; about 75% were counted once. The ten biggest clones cover 16% of the sample. The sequenced sample was tumor tissue. The receptors originated from a human donor with peripheral T-cell lymphoma.

This clone appeared a single time. V usage is TRBV29-1 and J usage is TRBJ2-2; possible D gene TRBD1, 6 bases. This CDR3 comprises 12 residues. The germline gives CDR1 SQVTM, CDR2 ANQGSEA. The DNA of the CDR3 is TGCAGTGGAAAGGGGGTTTCCGGGGAGCTGTTTTTT. Translated: CSGKGVSGELFF.

Relative to its sample, this clone is medium-sized (0.01 to 0.1%). The gene calls are TRBV11-3 and TRBJ1-4; D is undetermined. Trimming shortened V by 3 bases and J by 7 bases, and 12 bases separated the two germline ends. Per germline, CDR1 SGHNT and CDR2 YENEEA. The CDR3 has 14 amino acids. The CDR3 bases are TGTGCCAGCAGCTTGGGGATTCGAGGTGAAAAACTGTTTTTT. Protein product: CASSLGIRGEKLFF.

This clone was recorded a few times. This rearrangement joins TRBV28 to TRBJ1-1; TRBD1 aligns across 11 bases. V dropped 1 base and J dropped 5; count of bases not matched to a gene: 9. Germline-derived CDR1 and CDR2 are MDHEN and SYDVKM. CDR3 length equals 17 residues. As DNA, the CDR3 is TGTGCCAGCAGTTTATATTGGACAGGGGGCGTCGGGACTGAAGCTTTCTTT. Translating it yields CASSLYWTGGVGTEAFF.

This chain joins TRBV7-6 and TRBJ2-7, with D unresolved. Germline CDR1 SGHVS, CDR2 FNYEAQ. There are 15 residues in the CDR3. The V end lost 3 bases, the J end lost 3 bases, and 15 bases lay between the germline ends. CDR3 coding DNA: TGTGCCAGCAGCTTCAACCCCGGCCAAAACTACGAGCAGTACTTC. It encodes CASSFNPGQNYEQYF.

The rearrangement uses TRBV19 and TRBJ2-5, with 7 positions matching TRBD2. The CDR3 length is 15 residues. CDR1 is LNHDA, CDR2 SQIVND, per germline (reference sequence). V lost 6 bases, J lost 1 base, and 8 bases stayed unmatched. CDR3 in DNA: TGTGCCAGTAGACCCAGCGGGACCTTCCAAGAGACCCAGTACTTC. Encoded protein: CASRPSGTFQETQYF.

The chain links TRBV28 to TRBJ1-5; tentative D call: TRBD1 (5 bases). Germline CDR1 is MDHEN and CDR2 is SYDVKM. The CDR3 is 18 residues long. Trimming removed 6 bases at V and 0 bases at J, with 21 bases between. CDR3 sequence reads: CASSDGGAGTVSNQPQHF. In DNA form, the CDR3 reads TGTGCCAGCAGCGATGGTGGGGCAGGGACCGTTAGCAATCAGCCCCAGCATTTT.

This clone came up a few times. This sequence joins TRBV28 and TRBJ1-5; D ambiguous. The CDR3 sequence is 14 residues long. V dropped 6 bases and J dropped 2 bases, with 11 bases sitting between them. Germline CDR1 is MDHEN and CDR2 is SYDVKM. For the CDR3, the DNA is TGTGCCAGCAGGGGAATCATGGGCAATCAGCCCCAGCATTTT. This sequence encodes CASRGIMGNQPQHF.

The J gene is TRBJ2-2, the V gene TRBV11-3; tentatively, D is TRBD1 (6 bases). V was trimmed by 0 bases and J by 0 bases, leaving 11 bases between them. CDR1 is SGHNT and CDR2 is YENEEA in the germline V gene. The CDR3 loop spans 17 amino acids. The CDR3 here is CASSLETGLTNTGELFF. The CDR3 DNA reads as TGTGCCAGCAGCTTAGAGACAGGCCTGACGAACACCGGGGAGCTGTTTTTT.

This chain uses TRBV6-8 with TRBJ2-6; D possibly uses TRBD1 or TRBD2 (5 bases each). The length of the CDR3 is 19 residues. Germline assignment: CDR1 MNHGY and CDR2 SAAAGT. Trimming took off 5 bases at V and 1 base at J, with 21 bases between the two ends. The CDR3 region has the DNA TGTGCCAGCAGTGAGACTGTAGGGACGATCAGATCTGGGGCCAACGTCCTGACTTTC. It encodes CASSETVGTIRSGANVLTF.

The rearrangement joins TRBV9 to TRBJ1-4; no clear D gene. Germline V lookup: CDR1 SGDLS, CDR2 YYNGEE. CDR3 length equals 12 residues. V was shortened by 1 base and J by 8 bases, with 6 bases between the two germline ends. DNA of the CDR3: TGTGCCAGCAGCGTAACGGGGGAAAAACTGTTTTTT. Protein product: CASSVTGEKLFF.

Comments on this clone: The sample has other DNA sequences that encode this CDR3 too. V gene TRBV28 combines with J gene TRBJ1-3; possibly TRBD1 for D (5 bases). The CDR3 is 14 amino acids. Trimming removed 7 bases at V and 2 bases at J, with 12 bases between. The V gene's germline CDR1 is MDHEN and CDR2 SYDVKM. The CDR3 reads CASTTGGAGNTIYF. CDR3 in DNA: TGTGCCAGCACCACGGGGGGGGCTGGAAACACCATATATTTT. Complete variable domain (other parts from reference TRBV28 and TRBJ1-3): DVKVTQSSRYLVKRTGEKVFLECVQDMDHENMFWYRQDPGLGLRLIYFSYDVKMKEKGDIPEGYSVSREKKERFSLILESASTNQTSMYLCASTTGGAGNTIYFGEGSWLTVV.

The J gene is TRBJ1-2, the V gene TRBV19; TRBD1 agrees at 7 bases. Unmatched junction bases numbered 18, after V lost 9 bases and J lost 8 bases. CDR1 LNHDA and CDR2 SQIVND come from the germline V gene (reference sequence). This CDR3 has 15 residues. The CDR3 spells CASSDRDSVSEGYTF. CDR3 nucleotide sequence: TGTGCCAGCTCTGACCGGGACAGCGTTTCAGAGGGCTACACCTTC.

The DNA of the CDR3 is TGTGCCAGCAGCCAAGTGAGCTACGAGCAGTACTTC. Translating gives CASSQVSYEQYF. V gene TRBV14 combines with J gene TRBJ2-7; D remains ambiguous. V lost 1 base and J lost 3, with 4 bases in between. The V gene's germline CDR1 is SGHDN and CDR2 FVKESK. This CDR3 contains 12 residues.

V and J are TRBV6-8 and TRBJ1-3, with D possibly being TRBD1 (6 bases). This CDR3 is built from 12 residues. Trimming removed 5 bases from V and 4 bases from J, with 6 bases in between. Germline assignment: CDR1 MNHGY and CDR2 SAAAGT. The CDR3 bases are TGTGCCAGCAGTGGGACAGGAAACACCATATATTTT. It yields the protein CASSGTGNTIYF.

The chain is built from TRBV11-3 and TRBJ1-1, with a possible D match to TRBD1 (6 bases). The germline gives CDR1 SGHNT, CDR2 YENEEA. V lost 4 bases and J lost 0, with 18 bases in between. There are 17 residues in the CDR3. The CDR3 protein is CASSSRQEKYMNTEAFF. The DNA of the CDR3 is TGTGCCAGCAGCTCTAGACAGGAAAAATACATGAACACTGAAGCTTTCTTT.

CDR3 sequence (DNA): TGTGCCAGCAGCCCTAGATATAGAGGACAGATTAACACCGGGGAGCTGTTTTTT. Protein: CASSPRYRGQINTGELFF. The rearrangement uses TRBV7-4 and TRBJ2-2; D possibly corresponds to TRBD1 (6 bases). This CDR3 has 18 amino acids. CDR1 SGHVT and CDR2 SQSDAQ come from the germline V gene. The germline V and J ends were trimmed by 5 bases and 2 bases, with 21 bases remaining between them.

By share, this clone ranks as medium-sized. The V gene is TRBV14, the J gene TRBJ1-1, with D hard to call. Germline V gene data show CDR1 as SGHDN and CDR2 as FVKESK. V lost 2 bases to trimming and J lost 2 bases, with 12 bases between them. The CDR3 sequence is 15 residues long. The CDR3 loop is CASSQISVRNTEAFF. In nucleotides, the CDR3 is TGTGCCAGCAGCCAAATTTCCGTCCGAAACACTGAAGCTTTCTTT.

The chain carries TRBV25-1 and TRBJ2-3, with 10 bases aligning to TRBD1. CDR1 is MGHDK and CDR2 is SYGVNS in the germline V gene. With V trimmed by 3 bases and J by 3 bases, 6 bases remained unmatched. This CDR3 has 16 residues. CDR3: CASSDMGQGWTDTQYF. CDR3 coding DNA: TGTGCCAGCAGTGACATGGGACAGGGGTGGACAGATACGCAGTATTTT.

The gene calls are TRBV27 and TRBJ2-5; 9 bases align to TRBD1. The V gene's germline CDR1 is MNHEY and CDR2 SMNVEV (reference sequence). CDR3 length: 16 amino acids. V was clipped by 5 bases and J by 2 bases; unmatched bases: 9. The CDR3 coding sequence is TGTGCCAGCAGTCCCATCTTTGACAGGGGGCAAGAGACCCAGTACTTC. Protein: CASSPIFDRGQETQYF.

This chain joins TRBV15 and TRBJ2-3, with 8 positions matching TRBD2. The CDR3 extends over 17 amino acids. Germline trimming cut 0 bases from V and 0 bases from J; bases unmatched to any gene: 5. The germline V gene encodes CDR1 LNHNV and CDR2 YYDKDF (reference sequence). CDR3 sequence reads: CATSRDLLAASTDTQYF. CDR3 in DNA: TGTGCCACCAGCAGAGACCTACTAGCGGCTAGCACAGATACGCAGTATTTT.

This chain connects TRBV18 to TRBJ2-7, with 7 bases fitting TRBD2. Germline lookup yields CDR1 KGHSH and CDR2 LQKENI. The CDR3 consists of 15 residues. Trimming at V came to 5 bases and at J to 5 bases, leaving 12 bases not matched to a gene. The CDR3 DNA is TGTGCCAGCTCATCTACAAACGGGGGGAGGCACGAGCAGTACTTC. This gives the protein CASSSTNGGRHEQYF.

This sequence joins TRBV19 and TRBJ1-5, with no clear D. The CDR3 runs 17 residues. Looked up from germline, CDR1 is LNHDA and CDR2 is SQIVND (reference sequence). Trimming pared 1 base from V and 3 bases from J, leaving 16 bases between. CDR3 sequence: CASSIGRSGFNNQPQHF. Here the CDR3 DNA reads TGTGCCAGTAGTATAGGCAGGTCGGGTTTTAACAATCAGCCCCAGCATTTT.

The V and J genes are TRBV28 and TRBJ2-6; 14 nucleotides agree with TRBD2. Germline CDR1 reads MDHEN; CDR2 reads SYDVKM. The J segment lost 4 bases and the V segment lost 6 bases, leaving 8 bases of the junction unmatched. There are 18 residues in the CDR3. The chain's CDR3 is CASSRRTSGRLGANVLTF. The CDR3 DNA is TGTGCCAGCAGCCGAAGGACTAGCGGGAGGTTAGGGGCCAACGTCCTGACTTTC.